This paragraph reports one TCR beta chain. Its recognized antigen is unknown. No clone much larger than this one lies a single base away; base qualities are absent. The cohort was made up of hundreds of healthy bone marrow donors. At the time of sampling, every cohort member was nominally healthy, though immune exposures that went unrecorded were likely present. The donor was CMV seropositive and was included in the group of around 300 seropositive cohort members. Every donor gave a peripheral blood sample, and the peripheral blood mononuclear cells from that sample were used for TCR beta sequencing. The Qiagen DNeasy Blood Extraction Kit was used to extract genomic DNA from the blood cell samples. This record belongs to a study of cytomegalovirus exposure and HLA in healthy donors (dated by TCRdb to the late 2010s). As for the study more broadly: In an earlier analysis of some 550 of the donors, approximately 260 Gb of sequence data and 120 million or so unique TCR beta sequences from about 179 million T cells were reported. Around 300 gigabases of sequencing data and 70 million to 85 million unique TCR sequences were included in an early release covering about 700 HLA-typed donors. Of the 300 to 500 genotyped donors, 81% were placed in the genetic ancestry cluster associated with self-reported Caucasian donors. The study was designed to test whether signatures of past pathogen exposure could be identified by cataloging public T cell receptors. The T cell repertoires of some 670 subjects were profiled by immunosequencing and related to cytomegalovirus serostatus. Along with the 666-subject first cohort, a separate validation cohort of around 110 different subjects was used. High-throughput TCR immunosequencing, statistical association of individual TCRs with disease status, and machine learning were combined to predict cytomegalovirus infection status. A later analysis re-analyzed previously published TCR beta repertoires from roughly 690 donors and added high-resolution HLA genotyping to study TCR occurrence patterns. In the later analysis, no new phenotypic data were used to find candidate immune exposures; instead, reliance was placed on TCR beta sequences and their occurrence across donors. To decide whether each TCR beta V gene segment behaved as functional or pseudogenic, an earlier analysis of over 500 of the donors relied on high-throughput TCR beta sequencing. Donor age, sex, ethnicity and CMV serostatus were compiled together with the repertoire data. In a later genetic analysis, genome-wide SNP genotypes for about 65% of the roughly 670 donors were used, and that subset was treated as a discovery cohort. Every discovery cohort repertoire had been produced on one sequencing platform. Both class I and class II loci were covered by HLA typing, at four-digit resolution. Typing coverage varied by locus: about 620-630 donors for A, B, C, DRB1 and DQB1; under 550 for DQA1; more than 600 for DPA1; roughly 450 for DPB1. About five DR-DQ haplotypes were handled as single units for association and clustering, since linkage in the cohort was strong. Among 300 to 450 genotyped donors of the cohort, an average of around 240,000 unique TCR beta nucleotide sequences were sequenced per donor, around 20% of them non-productive. Overall results and qualifications from the work: A later genetic analysis associated a missense DCLRE1C variant with V-gene and J-gene trimming of TCR beta chains, and an independent cohort replicated the association. At a false discovery rate of 0.05, a later analysis linked under 20,000 TCR beta sequences to specific HLA alleles. According to a later analysis, most CMV-associated TCR beta chains appeared to be HLA-restricted, and the HLA associations seemed to be driven largely by CMV exposure. HLA typing was unavailable for some donors at each locus, so association tests used only the typed subset. A further reported finding was that TCR beta sequences accurately predicted the HLA-A and HLA-B alleles for most subjects in the first cohort. In a later analysis, HLA-associated TCR beta chains were found to be more clonally expanded and to have lower generation probabilities than equally common non-associated chains. Because the 87-base-pair reads could not distinguish some IMGT-functional V segments, including TRBV6-2 and TRBV6-3, those segments were excluded. Most TCR sequences were seen in very few donors, while some public TCRs were found in many individuals. The cohort was sequenced for TCR beta chains only, and without alpha or paired-chain data the features that could be detected were limited. Sequencing depth was assumed to be roughly uniform across donors in the presence/absence analyses, though that assumption may not hold. A later analysis reported that several top co-occurrence clusters appeared linked to parvovirus B19, influenza, CMV and Epstein-Barr virus. A few of the identified cytomegalovirus-associated TCR beta chains were confirmed in vitro to be specific for cytomegalovirus antigens. A later analysis found that TCR association rates varied across HLA loci, with DRB1 alleles showing the most associated TCRs and HLA-C alleles the fewest. The authors suggested that the approach could potentially be generalized to other disease states and immunological phenotypes. The classifier was reported to diagnose cytomegalovirus status with high specificity and sensitivity in both the original cohort and the validation cohort. Assigning TCR associations to individual alleles was difficult when HLA alleles, especially DR and DQ, strongly co-occurred. For the cohort, immune exposure information was limited to CMV serostatus. The study gave a list of 150 to 200 TCR beta chains associated with cytomegalovirus. The sequencing pipeline was judged likely to have produced a cluster of highly shared sequence variants as a technical artifact. Because counts were too low, around 17 rarely observed V segments, including chromosome 9 orphons, were left out of the earlier analysis of 500 to 750 of the donors. Compared with the approximately 600-donor mean, donors in an Asian-associated ancestry cluster had fewer N-insertions in productive TCRs, according to a later genetic analysis. In an earlier analysis of around 500 of the donors, most TCR beta V segments appeared in productive rearrangements about 90% or about 30% of the time, broadly matching IMGT annotations. Linkage disequilibrium might explain the correlated functional status among segregating V segments, but an unknown experimental factor could not be excluded.

Including the terminal cysteine and phenylalanine, the CDR3 comprises 13 residues. Of the read, only the CDR3 DNA is kept; its 39 bases are in frame from base 1. CDR1 SQVTM and CDR2 ANQGSEA were looked up in the germline V gene. The V end loses 3 bases and the J end loses 4 bases, and a stretch of 12 bases separates them. The library was made by the immunoSEQ multiplex PCR assay. The multiplex PCR relied on a mix of 60 forward primers for TCR Vbeta segments and 13 reverse primers for TCR Jbeta segments. The CDR3 region of rearranged TCR beta genes was amplified from genomic DNA with a multiplex PCR assay. Amplified TCR beta libraries were sequenced as 87-base-pair reads on the Illumina HiSeq System. The authors' pipeline ran thus. A later analysis counted tens of millions of unique TCR beta chains across the 650 to 800 repertoires, and about 10 million of these chains were shared by at least two donors. Raw reads were error-corrected and collapsed into unique sequences with a nearest-neighbor algorithm that merged closely related sequences to remove PCR and sequencing errors. V, D and J gene segments were assigned by aligning CDR3 sequences to IMGT reference sequences. Each retained sequence needed at least a six-nucleotide match to both a V gene segment and a J gene segment. Rearrangements were classified as productive when the CDR3 lacked stop codons and remained in frame with V and J, and all other rearrangements were classified as non-productive. CDR3 was defined by IMGT convention, running from the second conserved V-encoded cysteine to the conserved J-encoded phenylalanine. The earlier analysis of about 500 of the donors excluded sequences that lacked an unambiguous match to a single V gene segment. In an earlier analysis of a few hundred of the donors, a V segment was called functional when productive rearrangements were above 56.7%, and segregating when the standard deviation between donors exceeded 5%. A statistical classification framework was developed to diagnose cytomegalovirus status using the catalog of TCR beta chain sequences. In a later analysis, TCR nucleotide sequences were compared against IMGT/GENE-DB human TR gene sequences so that V and J genes could be assigned. A later analysis assigned CDR3 sequences and most-parsimonious VDJ recombination scenarios with the TCRdist pipeline. In a later analysis, each TCR beta chain was defined by its CDR3 amino acid sequence together with its V-gene family, and reads lacking a unique V-gene family were excluded. As a way to deal with suspected cross-contamination and a sequencing artifact, a later analysis dropped 640 or so nucleotide sequences that were highly shared and had low generation probability. In a later analysis, a clonal expansion index was calculated for each public chain from normalized within-repertoire ranks of inferred template counts. Generation probabilities in a later analysis came from a VDJ recombination model fitted to out-of-frame rearrangements, and those results were checked against IGoR. In a later analysis, TCR-TCR, TCR-HLA and TCR-CMV co-occurrence was scored with hypergeometric tests, and a repertoire-size bias correction was applied to TCR pairs. False discovery rates were estimated in a later analysis by permuting HLA or CMV assignments 20 times. A later analysis grouped co-occurring TCRs with DBSCAN, adding TCRdist sequence similarity when clustering within HLA-allele-positive subsets. Repertoires with fewer than 30,000 or more than 120,000 public chains were left out of co-occurrence clustering, as were about 5 repertoires with anomalous nucleotide sharing. TCRdb carries this immuneACCESS record with in-frame sequences only. Its versions omit some clonotypes, under half of them owing to an unresolved V gene in the studies checked, with the rest unexplained. The V and J calls and the clone size are those of that table, but D and trimming were determined from the DNA. Recorded for this sample are roughly 180,000 clones; 75% to 85% of them occurred a single time. The top ten constitute about 2% of the sample.

This TCR derives from a young woman in good health and CMV-seropositive. This chain is built from TRBV29-1 and TRBJ2-5, with the D gene uncertain. The sequenced sample consisted of PBMCs. The base sequence is TGCAGCGTTGAGGTGGCCGCCCGAGAGACCCAGTACTTC. This is translated as CSVEVAARETQYF. Joined to the reference TRBV29-1 and TRBJ2-5 proteins, this CDR3 gives the full variable domain: SAVISQKPSRDICQRGTSLTIQCQVDSQVTMMFWYRQQPGQSLTLIATANQGSEATYESGFVIDKFPISRPNLTFSTLTVSNMSPEDSSIYLCSVEVAARETQYFGPGTRLLVL.